This T cell receptor (beta chain) was recovered during a study of blood T cell repertoires in COVID-19. Study overall: Specimens from acute and convalescent COVID-19 originated in the United States, Italy and Spain.

In the original workflow: Amplified reference gene primers provided the basis for estimating nucleated cell counts. The assay was immunoSEQ multiplex PCR, and TCRdb's table has in-frame clones only and misses some. That table is the source of V, J and clone size, and D and trimming were worked out from the DNA. The sample contains 200,000 to 250,000 clones, around 90% of which appear only once. Germline-derived CDR1 and CDR2 are MNHNY and SVGAGI (reference sequence). V shed 6 bases and J shed 12 bases, with 16 bases lying between them. The CDR3 loop spans 12 amino acids. Adults between roughly 18 and 95 years of age took part from 20 to 25 US areas.

The chain employs TRBV6-6 and TRBJ2-3, with a tentative D call TRBD1 (6 bases). This receptor was taken from a man between 25 and 39 years old who had been exposed to COVID-19. The sequenced sample was PBMCs or T cells enriched from blood (not recorded which). CDR3 nucleotides: TGTGCCAGCAGCCTCGACAGGTTAGAACAGTATTTT. It codes for CASSLDRLEQYF.